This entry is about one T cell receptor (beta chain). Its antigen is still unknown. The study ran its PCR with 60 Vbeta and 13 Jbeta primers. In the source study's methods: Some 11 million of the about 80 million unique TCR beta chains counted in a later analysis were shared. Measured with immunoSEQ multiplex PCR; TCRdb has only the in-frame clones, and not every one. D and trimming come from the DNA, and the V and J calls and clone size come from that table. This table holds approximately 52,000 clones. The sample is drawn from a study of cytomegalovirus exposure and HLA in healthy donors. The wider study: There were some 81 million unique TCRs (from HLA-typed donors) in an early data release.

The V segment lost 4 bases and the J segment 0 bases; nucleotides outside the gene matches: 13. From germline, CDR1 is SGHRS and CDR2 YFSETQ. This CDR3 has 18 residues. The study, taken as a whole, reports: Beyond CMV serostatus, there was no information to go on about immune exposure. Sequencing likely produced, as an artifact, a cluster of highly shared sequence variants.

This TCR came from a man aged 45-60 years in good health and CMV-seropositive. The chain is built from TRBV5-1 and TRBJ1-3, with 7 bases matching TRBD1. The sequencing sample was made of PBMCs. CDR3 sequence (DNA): TGCGCCAGCAGCCTGGACGGGACAGCCCTAAGCTCTGGAAACACCATATATTTT. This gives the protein CASSLDGTALSSGNTIYF.